A selection of T cell receptor beta chains follows, all from one sample in a study. A single record per CDR3 protein comes from TCRdb applying MiXCR to the RT-PCR reads. In the table there are more than 550,000 distinct CDR3 sequences, approximately 15% of which are singletons. Sample: memory CD4+ T cells from blood. Receptors originate from a female donor in good health, serving as a healthy control. CDR3s include the opening cysteine and the closing phenylalanine or tryptophan. The order of the fields is D gene, V gene, J gene, CDR3 protein. The D gene is left open where the match is weak.

d_gene: NA; v_gene: TRBV20-1; j_gene: TRBJ2-7; CDR3aa: CSANLAGIHEQYF
d_gene: TRBD1; v_gene: TRBV27; j_gene: TRBJ1-1; CDR3aa: CASSTVGTGNTEAFF
d_gene: NA; v_gene: TRBV5-1; j_gene: TRBJ1-1; CDR3aa: CASSLEPRSGGAEAFF
d_gene: NA; v_gene: TRBV3-1; j_gene: TRBJ2-7; CDR3aa: CASSQAVALRYEQYF
d_gene: NA; v_gene: TRBV10-3; j_gene: TRBJ1-5; CDR3aa: CAISESGSNQPQHF
d_gene: NA; v_gene: TRBV7-2; j_gene: TRBJ1-2; CDR3aa: CASSPHGPQANYGYTF
d_gene: NA; v_gene: TRBV24-1; j_gene: TRBJ2-7; CDR3aa: CATSDGGLWSEQYF
d_gene: NA; v_gene: TRBV5-1; j_gene: TRBJ1-5; CDR3aa: CASSPIPVDSNQPQHF
d_gene: TRBD2; v_gene: TRBV27; j_gene: TRBJ2-1; CDR3aa: CASSLSGRANEQFF
d_gene: TRBD1; v_gene: TRBV5-1; j_gene: TRBJ2-7; CDR3aa: CASSLSSGGEQYF
d_gene: TRBD1; v_gene: TRBV7-2; j_gene: TRBJ1-2; CDR3aa: CASSLTPGQANYGYTF
d_gene: NA; v_gene: TRBV27; j_gene: TRBJ1-2; CDR3aa: CASRDGRSNYGYTF
d_gene: TRBD2; v_gene: TRBV6-2/TRBV6-3; j_gene: TRBJ2-1; CDR3aa: CASSPIGPTSGSYNEQFF
d_gene: NA; v_gene: TRBV6-2/TRBV6-3; j_gene: TRBJ2-1; CDR3aa: CASSYLDGEQFF
d_gene: NA; v_gene: TRBV20-1; j_gene: TRBJ2-2; CDR3aa: CSAPEAGRVNTGELFF
d_gene: NA; v_gene: TRBV12-3/TRBV12-4; j_gene: TRBJ1-2; CDR3aa: CASTLQGVYGYTF